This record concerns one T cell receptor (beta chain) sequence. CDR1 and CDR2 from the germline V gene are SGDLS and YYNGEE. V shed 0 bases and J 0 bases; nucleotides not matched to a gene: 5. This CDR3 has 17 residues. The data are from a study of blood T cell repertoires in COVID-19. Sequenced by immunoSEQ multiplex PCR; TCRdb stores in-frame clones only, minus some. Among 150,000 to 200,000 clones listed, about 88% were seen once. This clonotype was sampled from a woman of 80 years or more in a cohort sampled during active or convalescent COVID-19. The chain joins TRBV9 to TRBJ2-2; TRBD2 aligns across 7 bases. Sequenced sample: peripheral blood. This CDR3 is CASSVATGLTNTGELFF. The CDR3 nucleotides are TGTGCCAGCAGCGTAGCTACGGGACTAACGAACACCGGGGAGCTGTTTTTT. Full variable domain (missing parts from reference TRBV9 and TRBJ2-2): DSGVTQTPKHLITATGQRVTLRCSPRSGDLSVYWYQQSLDQGLQFLIQYYNGEERAKGNILERFSAQQFPDLHSELNLSSLELGDSALYFCASSVATGLTNTGELFFGEGSRLTVL.